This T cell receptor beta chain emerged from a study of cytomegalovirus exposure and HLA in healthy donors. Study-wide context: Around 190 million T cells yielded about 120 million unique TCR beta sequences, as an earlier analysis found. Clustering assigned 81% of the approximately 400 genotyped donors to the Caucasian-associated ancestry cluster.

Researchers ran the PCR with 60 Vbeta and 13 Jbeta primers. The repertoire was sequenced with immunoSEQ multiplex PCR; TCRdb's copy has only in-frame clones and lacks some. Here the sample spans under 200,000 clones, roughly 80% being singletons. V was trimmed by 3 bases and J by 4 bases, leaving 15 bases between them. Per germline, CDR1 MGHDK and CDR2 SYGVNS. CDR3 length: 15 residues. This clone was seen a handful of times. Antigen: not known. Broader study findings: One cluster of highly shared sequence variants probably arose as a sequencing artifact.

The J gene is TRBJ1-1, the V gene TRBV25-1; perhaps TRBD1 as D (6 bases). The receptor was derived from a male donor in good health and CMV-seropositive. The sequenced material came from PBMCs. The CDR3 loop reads CASSDRQVRGTEAFF. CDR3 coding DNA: TGTGCCAGCAGTGACCGACAGGTACGGGGCACTGAAGCTTTCTTT.